These T cell receptor beta chains were read from a single sample in a study of cytomegalovirus exposure and HLA in healthy donors. Sequencing used immunoSEQ multiplex PCR; TCRdb keeps in-frame clones, though not all of them. Among some 150,000 clones listed, almost 85% were seen once. The sequenced sample was PBMCs. These receptors all come from a man under 40 in good health and CMV-seropositive. Both conserved end residues are part of each CDR3. The D gene is left open where the match is weak. Where a row states a size, it is once, few, many or the class of an expanded clone; other rows omit it.

j_call	cdr3_length	clone_size	d_call	v_call	cdr3_nt	cdr3_aa
TRBJ1-1	14	-	-	TRBV14	TGTGCCAGCAGCCAAGATCTTAGAGTTTCGGAGGCTTTCTTT	CASSQDLRVSEAFF
TRBJ1-5	13	-	TRBD1	TRBV2	TGTGCCAGCAAAGGACAGGGGAATCAGCCCCAGCATTTT	CASKGQGNQPQHF
TRBJ2-1	13	few	-	TRBV27	TGTGCCAGCGGCGCGCAGGTCTCCGGTGAGCAGTTCTTC	CASGAQVSGEQFF
TRBJ2-5	14	-	-	TRBV7-9	TGTGCCAGCAGCTTTAGGGGGGGCTCGGAGACCCAGTACTTC	CASSFRGGSETQYF
TRBJ2-2	17	-	-	TRBV5-6	TGTGCCAGCAGCCCCCTTCCCCGGAGGGAACCCACCGGGGAGCTGTTTTTT	CASSPLPRREPTGELFF
TRBJ1-3	15	-	-	TRBV7-2	TGTGCCAGCAGCTTAGCCCACAGCTCTGGAAACACCATATATTTT	CASSLAHSSGNTIYF
TRBJ1-1	13	-	-	TRBV7-9	TGTGCCAGCAGCTTACAGGGAAACACTGAAGCTTTCTTT	CASSLQGNTEAFF
TRBJ2-2	14	-	-	TRBV6-5	TGTGCCAGCAGTTACGATGCCGGGACCGGGGAGCTGTTTTTT	CASSYDAGTGELFF
TRBJ2-4	14	-	-	TRBV29-1	TGCAGCGTGGGGGTACAGGGCATTGGAAACATTCAGTACTTC	CSVGVQGIGNIQYF
TRBJ1-2	14	few	-	TRBV6-1	TGTGCCAGCAGTGACGGCGGGGGGGCAGACGGCTACACCTTC	CASSDGGGADGYTF
TRBJ2-7	13	few	-	TRBV27	TGTGCCAGCAGATCAGGACTAACCTACGAGCAGTACTTC	CASRSGLTYEQYF
TRBJ1-2	15	few	-	TRBV28	TGTGCCAGCAGTTCCCCTAGGGAGGCTAACTATGGCTACACCTTC	CASSSPREANYGYTF
TRBJ1-1	14	-	-	TRBV2	TGTGCCAGCGCTAACAGGGTTGTGAACACTGAAGCTTTCTTT	CASANRVVNTEAFF
TRBJ2-1	17	-	-	TRBV16	TGTGCCAGCATCCCCCCGGGCGCGGGGAGCTCCTACAATGAGCAGTTCTTC	CASIPPGAGSSYNEQFF
TRBJ2-1	16	once	-	TRBV2	TGTGCCAGCAGGCCCCTGGGGGCCGGTAGCTACAATGAGCAGTTCTTC	CASRPLGAGSYNEQFF
TRBJ2-7	13	-	TRBD1	TRBV19	TGTGCCAGTAGTATAGGACAGGGCTACGAGCAGTACTTC	CASSIGQGYEQYF
TRBJ2-3	17	-	TRBD2	TRBV5-1	TGCGCCAGCAGCCCAAGACTAGCGGGGGGTTGGCCAGATACGCAGTATTTT	CASSPRLAGGWPDTQYF
TRBJ1-1	14	-	TRBD1	TRBV6-5	TGTGCCAGCAGTCCGGACAGGGGTTCGGCTGAAGCTTTCTTT	CASSPDRGSAEAFF
TRBJ1-6	16	few	-	TRBV10-3	TGTGCCATCAGTGGAGGTCAGGGAAGAAGTAATTCACCCCTCCACTTT	CAISGGQGRSNSPLHF
TRBJ1-6	13	-	-	TRBV2	TGTGCCAGCAGTGAAGGGGGGGGTTCACCCCTCCACTTT	CASSEGGGSPLHF